These 11 T cell receptor beta chains share one sample of origin, sequenced in a study of radiotherapy plus CTLA-4 blockade in lung cancer. Method: immunoSEQ multiplex PCR; TCRdb's copy keeps in-frame clones and lacks some. The profile shows 60,000 or so clones, more than 60% of them singletons. The material was peripheral blood, obtained from a patient treated with radiotherapy plus ipilimumab. The receptors here all came from a human donor with non-small cell lung cancer who had a partial response to radiotherapy plus ipilimumab.

The chain uses TRBV2 and TRBJ2-1; 10 nucleotides agree with TRBD2. Unmatched junction bases numbered 7, after V lost 8 bases and J lost 9 bases. The CDR3 extends over 13 amino acids. Germline CDR1 reads SNHLY; CDR2 reads FYNNEI. DNA of the CDR3: TGTGCCAGCGGGGGACTAGCGCCCCTTGAGCAGTTCTTC. Protein: CASGGLAPLEQFF.

This chain joins TRBV5-1 and TRBJ2-5; possible D gene TRBD2, 5 bases. The germline V gene encodes CDR1 SGHRS and CDR2 YFSETQ. V lost 2 bases and J 5 bases, leaving 10 bases between the germline ends. CDR3 length: 13 amino acids. CDR3 sequence reads: CASSFGVPETQYF. CDR3 bases: TGCGCCAGCAGCTTCGGGGTTCCGGAGACCCAGTACTTC.

This clone showed up just a few times. This chain joins TRBV7-8 and TRBJ1-2; TRBD1 aligns across 9 bases. Germline V gene sequence: CDR1 SGHVS, CDR2 FQNEAQ. With V trimmed by 5 bases and J by 1 base, 11 bases remained unmatched. CDR3 length equals 17 residues. DNA for the CDR3: TGTGCCAGCAGCCTCCGGGACAGGGTGTCAAATAACTATGGCTACACCTTC. Protein sequence: CASSLRDRVSNNYGYTF.

In its sample, this clone was seen a few times. The chain carries TRBV15 and TRBJ1-2; tentatively, D is TRBD1 (5 bases). Germline-derived CDR1 and CDR2 are LNHNV and YYDKDF (reference sequence). V was cut by 3 bases and J by 4 bases, with 12 bases left in between. The CDR3 has 14 residues. DNA for the CDR3: TGTGCCACCAGCAGCGGGCAGGGTAGCTATGGCTACACCTTC. Translation: CATSSGQGSYGYTF.

The rearrangement links TRBV7-9 to TRBJ2-7, with 10 bases lining up with TRBD2. V lost 6 bases, J lost 0 bases, and 5 bases stayed unmatched. Germline CDR1 reads SEHNR; CDR2 reads FQNEAQ (reference sequence). This CDR3 spans 15 amino acids. In DNA form, the CDR3 reads TGTGCCAGCAGGCGTACTAGCGGGGACTCCTACGAGCAGTACTTC. Translating gives CASRRTSGDSYEQYF.

The chain employs TRBV6-1 and TRBJ2-5; 10 bases map to TRBD2. From germline, CDR1 is MNHNS and CDR2 SASEGT. The CDR3 loop spans 15 amino acids. After removal of 7 bases from V and 2 bases from J, the junction contained 7 bases not matched to a gene. The CDR3 protein is CASTGQRGGQETQYF. CDR3 sequence (DNA): TGTGCCAGCACCGGACAGCGGGGGGGTCAAGAGACCCAGTACTTC.

The rearrangement uses TRBV5-3 and TRBJ2-7, with 10 positions matching TRBD2. TRBV5-3 is an open reading frame whose function is uncertain. The V segment lost 4 bases and the J segment 7 bases; nucleotides outside the gene matches: 5. The CDR3 spans 13 residues. DNA of the CDR3: TGTGCCAGAAGCCACGGGACTAGCGAGGAGCAGTACTTC. It codes for CARSHGTSEEQYF.

J is TRBJ1-2 and V is TRBV6-1; 9 nucleotides line up with TRBD1. This CDR3 contains 19 residues. Germline values: CDR1 MNHNS, CDR2 SASEGT. J gave up 6 bases and V 0 bases, and 17 bases lay outside the gene matches. The CDR3 DNA reads as TGTGCCAGCAGTGAAGCGCTTCGAACAGGGGGCGCGAGGCCGGATGGCTACACCTTC. This encodes CASSEALRTGGARPDGYTF.

The chain recombines TRBV6-1 with TRBJ2-5; 8 nucleotides agree with TRBD1. The CDR3 contains 14 residues. V trimming: 2 bases; J trimming: 6 bases; junction bases outside the gene matches: 5. CDR1 and CDR2 (germline): MNHNS, SASEGT. CDR3 sequence reads: CASSEQGAGKTQYF. The CDR3 DNA follows: TGTGCCAGCAGTGAACAGGGGGCTGGGAAGACCCAGTACTTC.

This sequence joins TRBV7-9 and TRBJ2-1; 9 nucleotides agree with TRBD1. The CDR3 consists of 15 residues. The junction had 5 bases not matched to a gene; V was cut back by 6 bases and J by 2 bases. Germline V gives CDR1 SEHNR, CDR2 FQNEAQ (reference sequence). Written as DNA, the CDR3 is TGTGCCAGCAGTCACCGGGACAGGGCCTACAATGAGCAGTTCTTC. It yields the protein CASSHRDRAYNEQFF.

The chain links TRBV18 to TRBJ2-7, with D hard to call. There are 12 residues in the CDR3. Germline loops: CDR1 KGHSH, CDR2 LQKENI. V gave up 2 bases and J gave up 3 bases, with 5 bases separating them. For the CDR3, the DNA is TGTGCCAGCTCACCAACCGGCTACGAGCAGTACTTC. It specifies CASSPTGYEQYF.